This TCR beta chain stems from a study of spatial heterogeneity in lung cancer. This clonotype was observed many times. Regarding time point: sample taken at primary tumor resection. Unsorted whole RNA samples from tumor, nontumor lung or frozen PBMC were sequenced. TCRdb recomputed calls from the 5' RACE reads with MiXCR, one row per CDR3 protein. The sample records some 8,000 distinct CDR3 sequences, 5% to 7% being singletons. Germline-derived CDR1 and CDR2 are SQVTM and ANQGSEA. The trim removed 7 bases at V and 2 bases at J, leaving 11 bases unmatched. The CDR3 has 15 residues. The sample consisted of PBMCs, taken at surgery. The rearrangement joins TRBV29-1 to TRBJ2-1, with TRBD2 matching over 7 bases. The TCR originated in a male donor with early-stage non-small cell lung cancer. For the CDR3, the DNA is TGCAGCGCCCGATCGGCTAGCGGCCCCTACAATGAGCAGTTCTTC. It is translated as CSARSASGPYNEQFF.